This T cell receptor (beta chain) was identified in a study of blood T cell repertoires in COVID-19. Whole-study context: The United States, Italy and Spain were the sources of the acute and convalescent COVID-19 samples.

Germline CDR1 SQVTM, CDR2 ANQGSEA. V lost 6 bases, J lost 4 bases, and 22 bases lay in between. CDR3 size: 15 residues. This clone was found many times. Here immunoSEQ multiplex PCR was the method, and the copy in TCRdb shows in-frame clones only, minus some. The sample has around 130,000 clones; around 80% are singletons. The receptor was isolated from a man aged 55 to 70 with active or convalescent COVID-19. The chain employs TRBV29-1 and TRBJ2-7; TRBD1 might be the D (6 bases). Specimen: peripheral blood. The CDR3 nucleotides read TGCAGCGTGCGTCCCGCTGTCACAAGGGGGTACGAGCAGTACTTC. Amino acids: CSVRPAVTRGYEQYF.